Included here is one T cell receptor (beta chain) sequence, with context. Its antigen is still unknown. Produced via immunoSEQ multiplex PCR; TCRdb's table is partial and in-frame only. This sample has tens of thousands of clones, with just under 75% found just once. The data derive from a study of chemoradiotherapy in HPV16-positive cancers. Study summary: Two HPV16-positive patients' cells yielded candidate HPV-specific clones and common motifs. Study results and limitations: Non-HPV-specific T cells did not expand in tumors during treatment, whereas candidate HPV-specific clones and E7-related motifs did. Functional assays defining HPV-specific T cells used only two HPV16-positive patients.

Over chemoradiotherapy, repertoires were sampled more than once. The receptor was derived from a human donor with HPV-associated anogenital cancer. The sample here was taken from a patient who underwent chemoradiotherapy.

CDR3 residues: CASSLGRGHSSYEQYF. CDR3 in DNA: TGTGCCAGCAGCCTTGGGAGGGGGCACAGCTCCTACGAGCAGTACTTC. This sequence joins TRBV7-3 and TRBJ2-7; D could derive from TRBD1 or TRBD2 (7 bases each). This CDR3 has 16 residues. V was shortened by 5 bases and J by 0 bases, with 17 bases between the two germline ends. Germline CDR1 reads SGHTA; CDR2 reads FQGTGA.